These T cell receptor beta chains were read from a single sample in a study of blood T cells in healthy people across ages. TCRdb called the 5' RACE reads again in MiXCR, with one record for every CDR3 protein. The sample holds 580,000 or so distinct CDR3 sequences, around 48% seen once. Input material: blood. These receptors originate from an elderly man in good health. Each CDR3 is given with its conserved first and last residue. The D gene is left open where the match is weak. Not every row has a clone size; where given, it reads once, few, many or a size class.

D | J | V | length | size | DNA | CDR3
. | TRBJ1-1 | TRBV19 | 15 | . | TGTGCCAGTAGTAAAGGGTCTGGGGGCTGGGCTGAAGCTTTCTTT | CASSKGSGGWAEAFF
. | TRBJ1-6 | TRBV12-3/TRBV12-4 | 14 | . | TGTGCCAGCAGCCCACGAAGGAACGAGCGGCCCCTCCACTTT | CASSPRRNERPLHF
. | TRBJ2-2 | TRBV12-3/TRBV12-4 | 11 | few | TGTGCCAGCCGCTATACCGGGGAGCTGTTTTTT | CASRYTGELFF
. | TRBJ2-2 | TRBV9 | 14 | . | TGTGCCAGCAGCGTCCGCGCGAACACCGGGGAGCTGTTTTTT | CASSVRANTGELFF
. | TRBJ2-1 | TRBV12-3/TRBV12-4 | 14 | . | TGTGCCAGCAGTACGGAGCTAGCTCTGGAGGGGCAGTTCTTC | CASSTELALEGQFF
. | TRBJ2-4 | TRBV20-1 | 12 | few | TGCAGTGCTAGCTCCGGGGAGGACATTCAGTACTTC | CSASSGEDIQYF
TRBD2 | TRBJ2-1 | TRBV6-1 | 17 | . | TGTGCCCGCAGTGAAACTAGCGGGAGCCTTAACTACAATGAGCAGTTCTTC | CARSETSGSLNYNEQFF
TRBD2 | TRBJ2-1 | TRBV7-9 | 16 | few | TGTGCCAGCAGCTTAGCGAATAGACTAGCGAGGAATGAGCAGTTCTTC | CASSLANRLARNEQFF
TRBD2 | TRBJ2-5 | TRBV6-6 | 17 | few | TGTGCCAGCAGTAAAACCTCAGCCGGGACTACAATAGAGACCCAGTACTTC | CASSKTSAGTTIETQYF
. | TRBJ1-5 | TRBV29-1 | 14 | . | TGCAGCGTTGGGCAGGCTTCTAGCAATCAGCCCCAGCATTTT | CSVGQASSNQPQHF
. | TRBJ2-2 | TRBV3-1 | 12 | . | TGTGCCAGCAGCCAAGGAACGGGGGAGCTGTTTTTT | CASSQGTGELFF
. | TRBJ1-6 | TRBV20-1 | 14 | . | TGCAGTGCTAGTCCAGAAGGGTCTAGCTCACCCCTCCACTTT | CSASPEGSSSPLHF
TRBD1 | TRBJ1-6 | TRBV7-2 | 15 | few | TGTGCCAGCAGCTTAGAGGGGACAGGGCTATCACCCCTCCACTTT | CASSLEGTGLSPLHF
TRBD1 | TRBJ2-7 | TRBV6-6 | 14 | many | TGTGCCAGCAGTTACAGGGACAGCATCTACGAGCAGTACTTC | CASSYRDSIYEQYF
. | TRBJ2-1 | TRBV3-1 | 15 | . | TGTGCCAGCAGCCAAGATATGGCGGGGGCGGATGAGCAGTTCTTC | CASSQDMAGADEQFF
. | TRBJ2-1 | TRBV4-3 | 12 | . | TGCGCCAGCAGGGATGAAAGGAATGAGCAGTTCTTC | CASRDERNEQFF
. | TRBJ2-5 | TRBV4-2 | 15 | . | TGTGCCAGCAGCCGAGAAACGACCCACCAAGAGACCCAGTACTTC | CASSRETTHQETQYF
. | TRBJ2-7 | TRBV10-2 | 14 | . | TGCGCCAGCAGAGGGACGTCTGTGGTACACGAGCAGTACTTC | CASRGTSVVHEQYF
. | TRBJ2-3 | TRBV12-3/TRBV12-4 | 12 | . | TGTGCCAGCAGCGTCCCGGGAGATACGCAGTATTTT | CASSVPGDTQYF
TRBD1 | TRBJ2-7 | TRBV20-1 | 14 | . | TGCAGTGCGCAAGGACAGGGGGCGGCAAACGAGCAGTACTTC | CSAQGQGAANEQYF
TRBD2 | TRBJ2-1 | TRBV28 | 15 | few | TGTGCCAGCAGTTTAAGTAGCGGGGCCTACAATGAGCAGTTCTTC | CASSLSSGAYNEQFF
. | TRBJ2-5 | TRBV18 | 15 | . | TGTGCCAGCTCACCAACGCAGGGTTTACAAGAGACCCAGTACTTC | CASSPTQGLQETQYF